The 3 T cell receptor beta chains below all came from one sample that was sequenced in a study of blood T cells in healthy people across ages. The use of a sample-barcoded 5' primer and a J-beta primer mix characterized a second PCR of roughly 7 to 11 cycles. TCRdb reanalysed the 5' RACE reads using MiXCR and keeps one entry per CDR3 protein. The data contain fewer than 950,000 distinct CDR3 sequences, about 53% of them singletons. Source material: blood. Source of these receptors: an elderly man in good health.

This rearrangement joins TRBV20-1 to TRBJ2-5; 7 bases fit TRBD1. CDR3 size: 12 residues. Germline trimming cut 6 bases from V and 3 bases from J; bases unmatched to any gene: 4. Germline-derived CDR1 and CDR2 are DFQATT and SNEGSKA (reference sequence). CDR3 in amino acids: CSARDSKETQYF. For the CDR3, the DNA is TGCAGTGCCAGGGACAGCAAAGAGACCCAGTACTTC.

The chain employs TRBV24-1 and TRBJ2-5, with D possibly being TRBD1 (6 bases). V lost 6 bases and J 0 bases, leaving 7 bases between the germline ends. Germline V gene data show CDR1 as KGHDR and CDR2 as SFDVKD. This CDR3 comprises 13 residues. The CDR3 DNA is TGTGCCACCAGTTACAGGGACCAAGAGACCCAGTACTTC. This translates into CATSYRDQETQYF.

This clonotype was detected once. The junction does not match germline at one end; this may be a read error. The chain carries TRBV29-1 and TRBJ2-6, with D possibly being TRBD2 (7 bases). Germline V gene data show CDR1 as SQVTM and CDR2 as ANQGSEA. The CDR3 runs to 12 residues. This CDR3 is CSVDGGANVLNF. The CDR3 DNA follows: TGCAGCGTTGATGGGGGGGCCAACGTCCTGAATTTC.